This T cell receptor (beta chain) was captured by sequencing in a study of patients and donors after allogeneic stem cell transplantation. The V end lost 4 bases, the J end lost 2 bases, and 7 bases lay between the germline ends. Looked up from germline, CDR1 is SQVTM and CDR2 is ANQGSEA. The CDR3 runs to 12 residues. TCRdb passed the RT-PCR reads through MiXCR, listing each CDR3 protein once. The data show roughly 250,000 distinct CDR3 sequences, with 14% seen just once and 11% held by the top ten. What was sequenced was blood, either unsorted or a sorted T cell fraction (not recorded which). The V call is TRBV29-1, the J call TRBJ2-3; no definite D call. The sequence came from a human donor who was either an allogeneic HSCT recipient or a stem cell or donor lymphocyte infusion donor (not recorded which). It is not recorded whose cells these are; they may come from a transplant donor. CDR3 loop: CSVGADTDTQYF. The CDR3 region has the DNA TGCAGCGTTGGGGCAGACACAGATACGCAGTATTTT.